These T cell receptor beta chains were read from a single sample in a study of blood T cell repertoires in COVID-19. Here immunoSEQ multiplex PCR was the method, and the copy in TCRdb shows in-frame clones only, minus some. The sample has roughly 120,000 clones; 75% to 90% are singletons. Material: peripheral blood. The source is a man between 65 and 85 years old with acute or convalescent COVID-19. Each CDR3 is given with its conserved first and last residue. The order of the fields is V gene, J gene, D gene, clone size, CDR3 DNA, CDR3 protein. A D gene is named only where the DNA matches it firmly. A row's size may be missing; if present it is once, few, many or a size class.

TRBV7-9,TRBJ2-5,-,-,TGTGCCAGCAGCTTAGGTCCCGGAGAGACCCAGTACTTC,CASSLGPGETQYF
TRBV7-2,TRBJ2-7,-,few,TGTGCCAGCAGCCGGCGGGCTGACTACGAGCAGTACTTC,CASSRRADYEQYF
TRBV11-3,TRBJ2-3,TRBD1,-,TGTGCCAGCAGTCGAGGGGGCTCGGCAGATACGCAGTATTTT,CASSRGGSADTQYF
TRBV28,TRBJ2-2,-,-,TGTGCCAGCAGTCGAAATTCAGGGCGGGAGCTGTTTTTT,CASSRNSGRELFF
TRBV9,TRBJ1-1,-,-,TGTGCCAGCACCAACCTGGAAAGGGGCGAAGCTTTCTTT,CASTNLERGEAFF
TRBV6-1,TRBJ2-3,-,-,TGTGCCAGCAGTGAGCAGGGCATGACGGATACGCAGTATTTT,CASSEQGMTDTQYF
TRBV28,TRBJ1-6,-,-,TGTGCCAGCAGACGAGGGTATAATTCACCCCTCCACTTT,CASRRGYNSPLHF
TRBV24-1,TRBJ1-5,-,few,TGTGCCACCAGTGACCCAGACAAGGGGCCCAATCAGCCCCAGCATTTT,CATSDPDKGPNQPQHF
TRBV7-9,TRBJ2-4,-,-,TGTGCCAGCAGCTTAGGAGCAGGGCCAAACATTCAGTACTTC,CASSLGAGPNIQYF
TRBV6-5,TRBJ2-3,-,once,TGTGCCAGCAGGGGCTCGAAGGATACGCAGTATTTT,CASRGSKDTQYF
TRBV5-1,TRBJ2-3,TRBD1,-,TGCGCCAGCAGCCTCAGGGGGCCCACAGATACGCAGTATTTT,CASSLRGPTDTQYF
TRBV3-1/TRBV3-2,TRBJ1-6,-,-,TGTGCCAGCAGCCAGACGGGCGGGGCGAATAATTCACCCCTCCACTTT,CASSQTGGANNSPLHF
TRBV27,TRBJ2-7,TRBD1,-,TGTGCCAGCAGACTCGACAGGGGATACACCTACGAGCAGTACTTC,CASRLDRGYTYEQYF
TRBV6-1,TRBJ2-7,-,-,TGTGCCAGCAGTGATGGGGCAGGTACCTACGAGCAGTACTTC,CASSDGAGTYEQYF
TRBV5-1,TRBJ2-7,TRBD1,-,TGCGCCAGCAGCAGTCAGGGACAGGGATCCGTGGAGCAGTACTTC,CASSSQGQGSVEQYF
TRBV9,TRBJ2-1,TRBD1,-,TGTGCCAGCAGCGTGAGGGGACAGAATAACTACAATGAGCAGTTCTTC,CASSVRGQNNYNEQFF
TRBV10-1,TRBJ2-3,TRBD1,-,TGCGCCAGCTCGACAGGGGTTGCAGATACGCAGTATTTT,CASSTGVADTQYF
TRBV28,TRBJ1-2,-,once,TGTGCCAGCAGCTTAACCACAGCCCGTGGCTACACCTTC,CASSLTTARGYTF
TRBV7-9,TRBJ1-2,TRBD1,once,TGTGCCAGCAGCTTAGTTTCCGGGACAGTAACTAACTATGGCTACACCTTC,CASSLVSGTVTNYGYTF
TRBV9,TRBJ1-3,TRBD1,-,TGTGCCAGCAGCGGGGGACAGGTTTCTAACACCATATATTTT,CASSGGQVSNTIYF
TRBV11-2,TRBJ1-2,TRBD1,few,TGTGCCAGCACCTTAATTCTGCAGGGGGACTATGGCTACACCTTC,CASTLILQGDYGYTF
TRBV28,TRBJ2-3,TRBD2,-,TGTGCCAGCAGAACTCCGGGACTAGCGAAAGATACGCAGTATTTT,CASRTPGLAKDTQYF
TRBV5-4,TRBJ2-7,-,-,TGTGCCAGCAGCTTGGTCAGCTCCTACGAGCAGTACTTC,CASSLVSSYEQYF
TRBV6-4,TRBJ2-3,TRBD2,once,TGTGCCAGCAGTGACTCGTGGCGGGAGAGGACAGATACGCAGTATTTT,CASSDSWRERTDTQYF
TRBV7-6,TRBJ1-5,TRBD1,few,TGTGCCAGCAGCTTAAGACAAGACAGGGCCCTAAGTAGCAATCAGCCCCAGCATTTT,CASSLRQDRALSSNQPQHF
TRBV18,TRBJ2-2,TRBD2,-,TGTGCCAGCTCACCCGGACTAGCGGGAGGGACCGGGGAGCTGTTTTTT,CASSPGLAGGTGELFF
TRBV6-5,TRBJ1-4,-,-,TGTGCCAGCAGTTACGAAGGGCAGGGCAATGAAAAACTGTTTTTT,CASSYEGQGNEKLFF
TRBV19,TRBJ2-2,-,-,TGTGCCAGTACCGACAGTCCGAACACCGGGGAGCTGTTTTTT,CASTDSPNTGELFF
TRBV4-2,TRBJ2-2,-,-,TGTGCCAGCAGCCGCGGGACAGAAGGCGGGGAGCTGTTTTTT,CASSRGTEGGELFF
TRBV30,TRBJ1-5,TRBD1,-,TGTGCCTGGAGTCTCGCGGACAGGGAGGGCCAGCCCCAGCATTTT,CAWSLADREGQPQHF
TRBV27,TRBJ1-2,TRBD1,-,TGTGCCAGCAGTGACCGGACAGGGAACCCTTCCGGCTACACCTTC,CASSDRTGNPSGYTF
TRBV6-5,TRBJ1-3,-,-,TGTGCCAGCCTAAGCTCTGGAAACACCATATATTTT,CASLSSGNTIYF
TRBV5-4,TRBJ2-2,TRBD2,-,TGTGCCAGCAGCTTAGGGACTAGCGGGACCAACACCGGGGAGCTGTTTTTT,CASSLGTSGTNTGELFF
TRBV6-4,TRBJ2-3,TRBD1,-,TGTGCCAGCAGCCCGACAGGGGGCGGCACAGATACGCAGTATTTT,CASSPTGGGTDTQYF
TRBV4-1,TRBJ2-3,TRBD2,few,TGCGCCAGCAGCCATGGGACTAGCGCCTTCTTCACAGATACGCAGTATTTT,CASSHGTSAFFTDTQYF
TRBV27,TRBJ2-3,TRBD2,few,TGTGCCAGCAGTTTATATCCCCCATGGGGTAGCGGGAGCACAGATACGCAGTATTTT,CASSLYPPWGSGSTDTQYF
TRBV5-1,TRBJ2-1,TRBD1,-,TGCGCCAGCTCTCGGACAGGGGAGTCCTACAATGAGCAGTTCTTC,CASSRTGESYNEQFF
TRBV9,TRBJ2-7,-,-,TGTGCCAGCAGTCCTACGAGGAACAGGGATTACGAGCAGTACTTC,CASSPTRNRDYEQYF
TRBV7-6,TRBJ2-1,-,-,TGTGCCAGCAGCCGGGCGCAGGGTGGCAATGAGCAGTTCTTC,CASSRAQGGNEQFF
TRBV24-1,TRBJ2-1,TRBD1,-,TGTGCCACCAGTGATGCGACAGGGCAAAGCTCCTACAATGAGCAGTTCTTC,CATSDATGQSSYNEQFF
TRBV6-5,TRBJ1-1,-,-,TGTGCCAGCAGGGGCCCACAGGGGAACACTGAAGCTTTCTTT,CASRGPQGNTEAFF
TRBV9,TRBJ1-3,TRBD1,-,TGTGCCAGCAGCATCCTAGACAGGGCAGTTGACACCATATATTTT,CASSILDRAVDTIYF
TRBV7-3,TRBJ2-1,-,-,TGTGCCAGCAGCTCAACTCTAACAGGGTACAATGAGCAGTTCTTC,CASSSTLTGYNEQFF
TRBV19,TRBJ1-2,TRBD1,-,TGTGCCAGTAGTTCTGACAGGGGCCGTAACTATGGCTACACCTTC,CASSSDRGRNYGYTF
TRBV5-1,TRBJ1-5,-,-,TGCGCCAGCAGCTGGGGATCCGGGAACGAGCCCCAGCATTTT,CASSWGSGNEPQHF
TRBV3-1/TRBV3-2,TRBJ2-4,TRBD2,-,TGTGCCAGCACCCTAGCGGGAGGAGGCACCATTCAGTACTTC,CASTLAGGGTIQYF
TRBV28,TRBJ1-2,-,-,TGTGCCAGCGGGGGCGGAATTAACTATGGCTACACCTTC,CASGGGINYGYTF
TRBV27,TRBJ2-6,TRBD2,-,TGTGCCAGCAGGGCTAGCGGTAACTCTGGGGCCAACGTCCTGACTTTC,CASRASGNSGANVLTF
TRBV2,TRBJ1-5,-,-,TGTGCCAGCAGGGCCGAACAGGGTAGCAATCAGCCCCAGCATTTT,CASRAEQGSNQPQHF
TRBV6-1,TRBJ1-1,TRBD1,-,TGTGCCAGCAGTGAAGTGGTGACAGGGGGGACTGAAGCTTTCTTT,CASSEVVTGGTEAFF
TRBV6-5,TRBJ1-1,TRBD1,-,TGTGCCACCTCGGACAGGGGGCGTCTACGAGGAGCTTTCTTT,CATSDRGRLRGAFF
TRBV30,TRBJ2-2,TRBD1,-,TGTGCCTGGATGTCGGACGACAGGGGGCTGACCGGGGAGCTGTTTTTT,CAWMSDDRGLTGELFF